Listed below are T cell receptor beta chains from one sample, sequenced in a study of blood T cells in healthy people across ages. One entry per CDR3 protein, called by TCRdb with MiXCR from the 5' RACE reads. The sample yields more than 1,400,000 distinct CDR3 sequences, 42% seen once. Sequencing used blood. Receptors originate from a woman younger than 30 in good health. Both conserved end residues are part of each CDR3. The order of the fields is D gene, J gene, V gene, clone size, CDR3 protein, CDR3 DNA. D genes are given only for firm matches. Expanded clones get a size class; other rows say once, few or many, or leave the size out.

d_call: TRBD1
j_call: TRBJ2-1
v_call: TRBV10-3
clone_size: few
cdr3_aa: CAISAGPQGVDEQFF
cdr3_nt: TGTGCCATCAGTGCAGGGCCTCAGGGGGTGGATGAGCAGTTCTTC

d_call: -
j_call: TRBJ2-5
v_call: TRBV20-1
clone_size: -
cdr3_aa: CSARDPAGGGETQYF
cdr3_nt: TGCAGTGCTAGAGATCCAGCGGGTGGGGGAGAGACCCAGTACTTC

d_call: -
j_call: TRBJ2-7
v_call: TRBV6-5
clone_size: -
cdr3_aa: CASSYSKSSYEQYF
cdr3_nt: TGTGCCAGCAGTTACTCGAAGAGCTCCTACGAGCAGTACTTC

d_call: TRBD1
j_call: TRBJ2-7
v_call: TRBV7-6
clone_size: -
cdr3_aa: CASSSNPGQGNYEQYF
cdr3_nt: TGTGCCAGCAGCTCGAACCCGGGACAGGGAAACTACGAGCAGTACTTC

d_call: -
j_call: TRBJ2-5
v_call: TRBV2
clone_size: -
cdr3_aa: CATTDRTYNSGQYF
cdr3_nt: TGTGCCACCACCGACCGCACCTACAACTCTGGGCAGTACTTC

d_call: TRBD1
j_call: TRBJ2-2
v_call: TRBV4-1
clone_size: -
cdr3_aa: CASSQKGQGIGELFF
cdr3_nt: TGCGCCAGCAGCCAAAAGGGACAGGGTATCGGGGAGCTGTTTTTT

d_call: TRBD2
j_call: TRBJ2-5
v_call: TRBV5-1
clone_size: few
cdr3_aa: CASSTGLAGNQETQYF
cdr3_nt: TGCGCCAGCAGCACGGGACTAGCGGGGAATCAAGAGACCCAGTACTTC

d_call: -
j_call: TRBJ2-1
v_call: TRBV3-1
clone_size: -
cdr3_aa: CASNRNAASEGNEQFF
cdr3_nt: TGTGCCAGCAACCGGAATGCGGCTAGCGAAGGCAATGAGCAGTTCTTC

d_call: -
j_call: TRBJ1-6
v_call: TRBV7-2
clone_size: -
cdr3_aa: CASSVSDNSPLHF
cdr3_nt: TGTGCCAGCAGCGTCAGCGATAATTCACCCCTCCACTTT

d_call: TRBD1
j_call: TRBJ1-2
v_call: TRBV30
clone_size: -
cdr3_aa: CAWSARQGAAGYTF
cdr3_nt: TGTGCCTGGAGTGCTAGACAGGGAGCAGCGGGCTACACCTTC

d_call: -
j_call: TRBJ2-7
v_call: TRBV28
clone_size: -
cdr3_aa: CASSLSRGGGDEQYF
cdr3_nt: TGTGCCAGCAGTTTATCCCGAGGGGGTGGCGACGAGCAGTACTTC

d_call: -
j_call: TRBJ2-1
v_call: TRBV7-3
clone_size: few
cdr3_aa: CASSLTREAKARFF
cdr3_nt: TGTGCCAGCAGCTTAACGAGAGAAGCGAAGGCCAGGTTCTTC

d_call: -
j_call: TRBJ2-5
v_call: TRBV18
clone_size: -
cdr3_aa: CASSLQTGTGQETQYF
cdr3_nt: TGTGCCAGCTCACTCCAAACCGGGACGGGCCAAGAGACCCAGTACTTC

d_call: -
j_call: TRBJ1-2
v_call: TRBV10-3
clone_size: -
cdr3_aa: CAISGGLLDSYGYTF
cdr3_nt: TGTGCCATCAGTGGCGGTCTCCTGGACTCCTATGGCTACACCTTC

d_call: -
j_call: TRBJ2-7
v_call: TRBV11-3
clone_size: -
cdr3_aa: CASSLDRDYFSSYEQYF
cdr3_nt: TGTGCCAGCAGCTTAGATCGGGATTATTTTTCCTCCTACGAGCAGTACTTC

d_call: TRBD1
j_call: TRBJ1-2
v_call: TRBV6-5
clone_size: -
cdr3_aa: CASSPAQGSYGYTF
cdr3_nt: TGTGCCAGCAGCCCCGCACAGGGGAGCTATGGCTACACCTTC

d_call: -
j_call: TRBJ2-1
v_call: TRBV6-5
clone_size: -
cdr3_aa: CASSQVRQMEQFF
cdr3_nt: TGTGCCAGCAGTCAGGTGAGACAGATGGAGCAGTTCTTC

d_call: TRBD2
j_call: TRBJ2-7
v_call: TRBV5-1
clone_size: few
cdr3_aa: CASRLGTYRAGGRYEQYF
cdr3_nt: TGCGCCAGCAGGTTGGGGACGTATAGGGCGGGAGGACGTTACGAGCAGTACTTC